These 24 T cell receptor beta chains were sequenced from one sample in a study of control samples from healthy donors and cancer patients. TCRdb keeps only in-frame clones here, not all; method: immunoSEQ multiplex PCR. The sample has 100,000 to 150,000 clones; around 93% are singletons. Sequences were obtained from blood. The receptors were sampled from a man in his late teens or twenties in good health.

CDR3 region: CASSETEDGYTF. The CDR3 DNA reads TGTGCCAGCAGTGAGACTGAAGATGGCTACACCTTC. The chain combines TRBV25-1 with TRBJ1-2; D gene uncertain. Trimming took 3 bases from V and 6 from J, leaving 8 bases between them. This CDR3 is 12 amino acids long. Germline assignment: CDR1 MGHDK and CDR2 SYGVNS.

CDR3 coding DNA: TGTGCCAGCAGCAAAGGGGGCTCTGGAAACACCATATATTTT. This sequence encodes CASSKGGSGNTIYF. J is TRBJ1-3 and V is TRBV9; the D gene is possibly TRBD1 (6 bases). The V and J ends lost 4 bases and 0 bases respectively, with 8 bases between them. From germline, CDR1 is SGDLS and CDR2 YYNGEE. CDR3 length: 14 amino acids.

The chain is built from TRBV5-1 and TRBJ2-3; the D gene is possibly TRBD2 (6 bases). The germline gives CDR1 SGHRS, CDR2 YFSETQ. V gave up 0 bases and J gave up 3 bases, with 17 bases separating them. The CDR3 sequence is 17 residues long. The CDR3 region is CASSLVAGRRGTDTQYF. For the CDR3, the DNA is TGCGCCAGCAGCTTGGTTGCGGGAAGGCGCGGGACAGATACGCAGTATTTT.

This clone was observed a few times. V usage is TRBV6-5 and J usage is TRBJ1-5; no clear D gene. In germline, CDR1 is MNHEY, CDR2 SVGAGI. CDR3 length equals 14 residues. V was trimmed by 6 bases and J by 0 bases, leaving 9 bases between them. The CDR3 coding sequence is TGTGCCAGCAGCCAGGAGAATAGCAATCAGCCCCAGCATTTT. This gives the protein CASSQENSNQPQHF.

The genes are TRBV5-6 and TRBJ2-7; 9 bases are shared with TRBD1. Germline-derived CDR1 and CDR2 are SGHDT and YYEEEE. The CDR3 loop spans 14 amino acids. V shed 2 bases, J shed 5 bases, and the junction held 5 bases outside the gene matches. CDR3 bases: TGTGCCAGCAGCTTAGGACAGGGGATCGACGAGCAGTACTTC. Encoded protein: CASSLGQGIDEQYF.

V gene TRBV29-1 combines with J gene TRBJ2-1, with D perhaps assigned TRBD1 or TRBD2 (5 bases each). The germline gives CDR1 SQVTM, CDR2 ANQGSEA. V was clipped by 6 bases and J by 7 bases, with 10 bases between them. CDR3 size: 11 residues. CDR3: CSVGGGNEQFF. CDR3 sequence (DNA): TGCAGCGTAGGTGGGGGAAATGAGCAGTTCTTC.

Here the CDR3 DNA reads TGCGCCAGCAGCCGGAGCAGGGGCGCAACTAATGAAAAACTGTTTTTT. Its protein is CASSRSRGATNEKLFF. J is TRBJ1-4 and V is TRBV4-1; possible D gene TRBD1, 6 bases. V was clipped by 4 bases and J by 0 bases, with 12 bases between them. The CDR3 is 16 amino acids. Germline assignment: CDR1 MGHRA and CDR2 YSYEKL.

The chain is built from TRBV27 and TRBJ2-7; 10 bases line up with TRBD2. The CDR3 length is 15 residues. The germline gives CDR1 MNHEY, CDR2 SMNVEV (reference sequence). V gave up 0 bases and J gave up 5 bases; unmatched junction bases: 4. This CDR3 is CASSLSLAGVDEQYF. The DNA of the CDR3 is TGTGCCAGCAGTTTATCCCTAGCGGGGGTAGACGAGCAGTACTTC.

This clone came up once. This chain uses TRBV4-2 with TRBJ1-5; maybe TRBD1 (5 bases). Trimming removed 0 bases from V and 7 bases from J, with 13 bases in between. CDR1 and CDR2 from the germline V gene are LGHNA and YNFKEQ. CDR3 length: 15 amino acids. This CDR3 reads CASSQDRGERQPQHF. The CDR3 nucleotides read TGTGCCAGCAGCCAAGATCGGGGGGAGAGACAGCCCCAGCATTTT.

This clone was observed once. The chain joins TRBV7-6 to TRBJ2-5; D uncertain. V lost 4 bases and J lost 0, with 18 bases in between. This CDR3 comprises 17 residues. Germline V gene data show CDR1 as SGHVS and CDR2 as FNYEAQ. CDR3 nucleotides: TGTGCCAGCAGCTCCTTGGGTAACAAACCGTACCAAGAGACCCAGTACTTC. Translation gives CASSSLGNKPYQETQYF.

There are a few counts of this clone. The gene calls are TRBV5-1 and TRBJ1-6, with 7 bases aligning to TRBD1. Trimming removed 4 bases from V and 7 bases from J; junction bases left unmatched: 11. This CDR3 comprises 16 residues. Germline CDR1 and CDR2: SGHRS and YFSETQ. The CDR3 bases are TGCGCCAGCAGCGCGGCACAGGGGAGGGTCAATTCACCCCTCCACTTT. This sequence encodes CASSAAQGRVNSPLHF.

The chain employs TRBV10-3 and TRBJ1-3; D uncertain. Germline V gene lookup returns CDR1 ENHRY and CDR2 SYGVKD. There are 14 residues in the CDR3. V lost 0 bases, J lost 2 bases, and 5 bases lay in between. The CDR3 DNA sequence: TGTGCCATCAGTGAGTCGAACGCTGGAAACACCATATATTTT. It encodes CAISESNAGNTIYF.

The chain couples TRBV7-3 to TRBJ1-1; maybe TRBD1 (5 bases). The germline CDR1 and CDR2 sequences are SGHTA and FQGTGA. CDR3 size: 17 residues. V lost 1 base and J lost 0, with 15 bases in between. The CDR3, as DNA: TGTGCCAGCAGCTTAAATGCGGGGCAGATACTGAACACTGAAGCTTTCTTT. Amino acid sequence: CASSLNAGQILNTEAFF.

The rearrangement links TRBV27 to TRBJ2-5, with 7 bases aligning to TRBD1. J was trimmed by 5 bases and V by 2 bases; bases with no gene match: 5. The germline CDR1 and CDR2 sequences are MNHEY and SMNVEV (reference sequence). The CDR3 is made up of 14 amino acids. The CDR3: CASSLKDRIETQYF. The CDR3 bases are TGTGCCAGCAGTTTAAAGGACAGGATTGAGACCCAGTACTTC.

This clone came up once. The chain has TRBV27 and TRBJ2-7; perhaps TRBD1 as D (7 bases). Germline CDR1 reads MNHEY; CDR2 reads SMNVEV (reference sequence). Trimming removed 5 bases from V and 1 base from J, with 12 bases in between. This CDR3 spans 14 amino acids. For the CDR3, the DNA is TGTGCCAGCAGTGGGCAGGGGGGTTCCTACGAGCAGTACTTC. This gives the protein CASSGQGGSYEQYF.

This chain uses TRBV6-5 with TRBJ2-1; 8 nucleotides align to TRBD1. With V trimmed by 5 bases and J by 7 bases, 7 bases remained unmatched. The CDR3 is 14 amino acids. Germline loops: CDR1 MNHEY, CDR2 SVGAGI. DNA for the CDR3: TGTGCCAGCAGTCCTCGGGACAGGTCGAATGAGCAGTTCTTC. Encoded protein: CASSPRDRSNEQFF.

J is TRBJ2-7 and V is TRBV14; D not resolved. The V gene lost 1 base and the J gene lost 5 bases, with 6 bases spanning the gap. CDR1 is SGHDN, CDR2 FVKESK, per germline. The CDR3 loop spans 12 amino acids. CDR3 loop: CASSQVPHEQYF. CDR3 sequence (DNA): TGTGCCAGCAGCCAAGTTCCCCACGAGCAGTACTTC.

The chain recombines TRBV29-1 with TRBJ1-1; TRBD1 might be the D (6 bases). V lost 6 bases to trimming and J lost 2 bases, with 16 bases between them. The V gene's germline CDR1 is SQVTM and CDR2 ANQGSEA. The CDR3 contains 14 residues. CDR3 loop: CSVKGGGENTEAFF. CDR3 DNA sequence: TGCAGCGTGAAAGGAGGGGGTGAAAACACTGAAGCTTTCTTT.

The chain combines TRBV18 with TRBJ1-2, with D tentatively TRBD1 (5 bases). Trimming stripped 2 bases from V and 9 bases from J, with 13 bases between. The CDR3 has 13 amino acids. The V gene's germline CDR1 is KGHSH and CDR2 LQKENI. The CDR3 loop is CASSPGGIARYTF. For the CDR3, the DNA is TGTGCCAGCTCACCAGGGGGGATTGCTCGCTACACCTTC.

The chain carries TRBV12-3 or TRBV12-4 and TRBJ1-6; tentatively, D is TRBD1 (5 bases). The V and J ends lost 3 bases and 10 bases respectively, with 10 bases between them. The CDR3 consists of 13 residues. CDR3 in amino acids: CASSFQGFSPLHF. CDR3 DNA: TGTGCCAGCAGTTTCCAGGGTTTCTCACCCCTCCACTTT.

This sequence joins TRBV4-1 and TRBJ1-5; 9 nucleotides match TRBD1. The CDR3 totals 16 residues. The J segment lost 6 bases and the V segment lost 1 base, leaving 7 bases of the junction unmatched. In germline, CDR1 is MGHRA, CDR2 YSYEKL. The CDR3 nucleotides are TGCGCCAGCAGCCAAGCCAATACAGGGGGCTCTCAGCCCCAGCATTTT. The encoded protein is CASSQANTGGSQPQHF.

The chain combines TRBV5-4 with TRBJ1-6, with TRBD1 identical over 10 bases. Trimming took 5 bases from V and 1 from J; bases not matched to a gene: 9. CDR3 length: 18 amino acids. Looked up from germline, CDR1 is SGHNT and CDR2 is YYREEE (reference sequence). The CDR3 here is CASRATGGMGSYNSPLHF. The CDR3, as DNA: TGTGCCAGCAGAGCGACAGGGGGCATGGGGTCCTATAATTCACCCCTCCACTTT.

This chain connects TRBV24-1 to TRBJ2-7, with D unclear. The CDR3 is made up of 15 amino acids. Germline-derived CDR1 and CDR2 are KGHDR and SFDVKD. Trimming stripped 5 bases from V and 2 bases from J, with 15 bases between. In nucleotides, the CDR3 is TGTGCCACCAGTGCCCGCCCCCGACCCACCTACGAGCAGTACTTC. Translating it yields CATSARPRPTYEQYF.

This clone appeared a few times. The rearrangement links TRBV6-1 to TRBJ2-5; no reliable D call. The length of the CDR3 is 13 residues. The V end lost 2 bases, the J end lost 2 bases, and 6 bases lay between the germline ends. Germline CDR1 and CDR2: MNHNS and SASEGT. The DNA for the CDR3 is TGTGCCAGCAGTGAATGGATACAAGAGACCCAGTACTTC. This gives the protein CASSEWIQETQYF.